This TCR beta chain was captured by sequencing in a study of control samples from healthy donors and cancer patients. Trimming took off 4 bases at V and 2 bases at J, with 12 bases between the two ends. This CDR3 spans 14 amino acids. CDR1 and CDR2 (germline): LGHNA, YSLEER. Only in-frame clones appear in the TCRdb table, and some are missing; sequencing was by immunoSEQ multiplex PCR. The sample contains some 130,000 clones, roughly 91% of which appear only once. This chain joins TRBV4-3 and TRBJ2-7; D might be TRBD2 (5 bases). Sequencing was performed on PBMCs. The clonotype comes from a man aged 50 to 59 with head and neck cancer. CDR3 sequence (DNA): TGCGCCAGCAGCCTCTCGGCGGGTCCCTACGAGCAGTACTTC. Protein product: CASSLSAGPYEQYF.